This T cell receptor (beta chain) was recorded in a study of shared clonotypes between healthy human individuals. TCRdb's copy holds only in-frame clones and misses some; the assay was immunoSEQ multiplex PCR. The sample lists 1.6 million or so clones, around 98.5% occurring once. The CDR3 extends over 15 amino acids. Germline CDR1 is MGHDK and CDR2 is SYGVNS. V dropped 8 bases and J dropped 8 bases, with 22 bases sitting between them. The receptor's source is a man aged 30 to 39 in good health. What was sequenced was naive CD4+ T cells sorted from blood. Described subset: CD45RA+ positively selected. The V gene is TRBV25-1, the J gene TRBJ2-1; tentative D call: TRBD1 (5 bases). CDR3 bases: TGTGCCAGCGGAATCTCTAGAAGGGGTCTACATGAGCAGTTCTTC. This gives the protein CASGISRRGLHEQFF.